The sequence of this TCR beta chain was determined in a study of post-analysis software for immune sequencing data. Background on the study: In terms of disease course, relapsing-remitting, secondary progressive and progressive-relapsing multiple sclerosis were included. Overall study findings and caveats: By F measure, strong co-clustering occurred among samples prepared in the same batch. Among multiple sclerosis patients, normalized Chao1 diversity was significantly below that of controls. Four to six TRBV segments (TRBV5-6, TRBV5-1 and TRBV20-1 among them) occurred more frequently in patients than in controls.

With respect to this clonotype: Its specificity is unknown.

Unique-molecular-identifier-tagged TCR beta cDNA libraries were used. Each batch of 1 to 10 million T cells produced 500,000 to 600,000 cDNA molecules. TCRdb reanalysed the PCR reads using MiXCR and keeps one entry per CDR3 protein. The repertoire includes almost 700,000 distinct CDR3 sequences, approximately 60% of them detected once, and approximately 11% sits in the top ten. The CDR3 loop spans 16 amino acids. V shed 4 bases, J shed 3 bases, and the junction held 5 bases outside the gene matches. The germline V gene encodes CDR1 KGHDR and CDR2 SFDVKD. The V gene is TRBV24-1, the J gene TRBJ2-3; 11 nucleotides match TRBD1. Sequencing was done on a sample of blood. This receptor was taken from a girl aged 2 to 9 with multiple sclerosis. This CDR3 is CATSDRTGGLTDTQYF. As DNA, the CDR3 is TGTGCCACCAGTGACCGGACAGGGGGCTTAACAGATACGCAGTATTTT.